This T cell receptor beta chain came from a study of T-cell reconstitution after alpha-beta-depleted transplantation in children. Study outcomes and limitations: Most T-cell counts and diversity one year after the transplant came from T cells that were newly produced. Recipient T cells and thymic progenitors that survived were the source of the high TCRbeta diversity seen at day 60 in some patients. Expanded graft clones numbering several hundred reportedly gave rise to alpha-beta T cells about two months after transplant.

Comment on this clonotype: Its antigen is undetermined. In this CDR3 the conserved last residue, phenylalanine or tryptophan, is missing, so a read error is likely.

For TCRbeta, the library was prepared with unique molecular identifiers. TCRdb re-analysed the PCR reads in MiXCR, keeping a single row per CDR3 protein. Of 97,000 or so distinct CDR3 sequences listed, 6% are singletons. V shed 2 bases, J shed 10 bases, and the junction held 5 bases outside the gene matches. This CDR3 is 14 amino acids long. Germline V gene lookup returns CDR1 GTSNPN and CDR2 SVGIG (reference sequence). V usage is TRBV30 and J usage is TRBJ1-6, with 10 bases fitting TRBD1. This TCR derives from a female patient under 10 years old who had a stem cell transplant for Fanconi anemia, so the T cells may come from the graft donor. Source: PBMCs, mostly from graft donor cells, taken 60 days after TCRalphabeta/CD19-depleted stem cell transplant. CDR3 region: CAWSRTGGISPLHY. The CDR3 bases are TGTGCCTGGAGTCGGACAGGGGGAATCTCACCCCTCCACTAT.